The T cell receptor beta chain described here comes from a study of blood T cell repertoires in COVID-19. V dropped 8 bases and J dropped 0 bases, with 17 bases sitting between them. CDR1 is SQVTM, CDR2 ANQGSEA, per germline. This CDR3 contains 14 residues. Under the authors' procedure: Estimation of nucleated cell counts relied on the amplification of reference gene primers. Measured with immunoSEQ multiplex PCR; TCRdb has only the in-frame clones, and not every one. V, J and clone size derive from that table, while D and trimming were established from the DNA sequence. This table holds 290,000 or so clones, nearly 90% found once. The study assigned cohorts using participant-reported clinical history.

This TCR derives from a young woman with acute COVID-19. The rearrangement uses TRBV29-1 and TRBJ2-7; a possible D gene is TRBD1 (6 bases). Source material: PBMCs or T cells enriched from blood (not recorded which). CDR3 in DNA: TGCAGCCCTCAGGGGCGGCAAAGCTCCTACGAGCAGTACTTC. Its translation is CSPQGRQSSYEQYF.